Sequencing of this T cell receptor beta chain was carried out in a study of T cell responses to AZD1222 COVID-19 vaccine. Regarding the study as a whole: Of spike-specific TCRs, nearly half reportedly target regions left unmutated in variants. Once two AZD1222 doses were given, Spike-specific TCR breadth and depth went up. Donor demographics were predominantly white British with a female majority; clonal diversity may be underestimated.

The CDR3 spans 14 residues. With V trimmed by 5 bases and J by 8 bases, 5 bases remained unmatched. Looked up from germline, CDR1 is LGHDT and CDR2 is YNNKEL (reference sequence). Here immunoSEQ multiplex PCR was the method, and the copy in TCRdb shows in-frame clones only, minus some. The sample shows over 100,000 clones, over 90% of them seen only once. About this clone: Its specificity is not known.

The sequence was collected from an adult in good health. The sample consisted of peripheral blood, taken on day 0 of AZD1222 vaccination. The V call is TRBV3-1 (or the pseudogene TRBV3-2), the J call TRBJ2-7; 14 nucleotides align to TRBD2. CDR3 sequence reads: CASSTGTSGGQQYF. In nucleotides, the CDR3 is TGTGCCAGCAGCACCGGGACTAGCGGGGGACAGCAGTACTTC.